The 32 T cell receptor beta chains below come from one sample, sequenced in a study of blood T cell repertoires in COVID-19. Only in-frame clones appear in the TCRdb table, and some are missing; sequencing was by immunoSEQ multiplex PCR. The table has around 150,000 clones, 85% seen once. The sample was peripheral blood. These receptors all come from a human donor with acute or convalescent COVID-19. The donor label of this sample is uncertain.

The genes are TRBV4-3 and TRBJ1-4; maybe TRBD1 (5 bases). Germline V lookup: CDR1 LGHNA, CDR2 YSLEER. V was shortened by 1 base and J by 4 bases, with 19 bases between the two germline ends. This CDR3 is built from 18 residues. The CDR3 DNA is TGCGCCAGCAGCCAAGTTCCGCGGGGCTTGATAGGTAATGAAAAACTGTTTTTT. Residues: CASSQVPRGLIGNEKLFF.

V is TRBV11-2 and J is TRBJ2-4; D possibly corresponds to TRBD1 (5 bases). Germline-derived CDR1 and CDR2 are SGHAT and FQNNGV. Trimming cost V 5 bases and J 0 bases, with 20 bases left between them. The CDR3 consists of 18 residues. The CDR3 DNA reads TGTGCCAGCAGCCCCCCCCATACAGGTTACCTAGCCAAAAACATTCAGTACTTC. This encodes CASSPPHTGYLAKNIQYF.

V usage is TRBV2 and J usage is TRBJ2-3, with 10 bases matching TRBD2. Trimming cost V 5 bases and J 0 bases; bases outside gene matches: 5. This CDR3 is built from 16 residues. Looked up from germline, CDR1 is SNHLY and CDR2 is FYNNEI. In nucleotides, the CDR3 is TGTGCCAGCAGTACCCTAGCGGGGGCCAGCACAGATACGCAGTATTTT. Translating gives CASSTLAGASTDTQYF.

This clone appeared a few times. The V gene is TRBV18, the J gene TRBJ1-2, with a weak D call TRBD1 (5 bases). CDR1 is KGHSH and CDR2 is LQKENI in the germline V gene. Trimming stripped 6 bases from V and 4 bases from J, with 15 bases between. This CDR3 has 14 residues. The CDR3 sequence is CASSPDGGGYGYTF. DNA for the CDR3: TGTGCCAGCTCCCCCGATGGGGGGGGCTATGGCTACACCTTC.

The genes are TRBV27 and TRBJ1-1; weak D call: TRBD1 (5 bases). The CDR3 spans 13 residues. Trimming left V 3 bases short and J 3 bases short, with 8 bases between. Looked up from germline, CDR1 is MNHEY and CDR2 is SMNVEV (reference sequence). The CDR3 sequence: CASSLAGDTEAFF. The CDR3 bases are TGTGCCAGCAGTTTGGCGGGGGACACTGAAGCTTTCTTT.

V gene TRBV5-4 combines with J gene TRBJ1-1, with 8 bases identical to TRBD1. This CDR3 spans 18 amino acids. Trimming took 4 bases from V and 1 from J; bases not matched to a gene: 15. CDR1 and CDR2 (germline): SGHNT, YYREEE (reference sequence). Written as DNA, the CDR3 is TGTGCCAGCAGCCCGAACCGGGACAGGAGAAGGAGGAACACTGAAGCTTTCTTT. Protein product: CASSPNRDRRRRNTEAFF.

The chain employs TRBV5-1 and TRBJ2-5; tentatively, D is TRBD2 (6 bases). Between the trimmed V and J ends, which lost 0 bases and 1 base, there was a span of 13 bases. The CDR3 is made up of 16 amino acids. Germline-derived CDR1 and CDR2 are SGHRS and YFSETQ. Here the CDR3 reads CASSLVSSAVQETQYF. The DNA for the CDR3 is TGCGCCAGCAGCTTGGTATCTAGCGCGGTCCAAGAGACCCAGTACTTC.

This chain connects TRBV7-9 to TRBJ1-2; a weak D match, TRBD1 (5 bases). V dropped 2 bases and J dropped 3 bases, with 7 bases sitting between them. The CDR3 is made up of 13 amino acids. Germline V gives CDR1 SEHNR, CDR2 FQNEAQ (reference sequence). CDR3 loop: CASSLTGYYGYTF. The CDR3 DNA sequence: TGTGCCAGCAGCTTAACAGGCTACTATGGCTACACCTTC.

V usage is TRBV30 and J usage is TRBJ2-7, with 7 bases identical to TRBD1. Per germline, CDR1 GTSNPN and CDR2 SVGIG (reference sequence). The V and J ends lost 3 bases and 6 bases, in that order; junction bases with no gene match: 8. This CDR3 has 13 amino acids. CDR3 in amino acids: CAWRWDSWGEQYF. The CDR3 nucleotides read TGTGCCTGGAGGTGGGACAGTTGGGGCGAGCAGTACTTC.

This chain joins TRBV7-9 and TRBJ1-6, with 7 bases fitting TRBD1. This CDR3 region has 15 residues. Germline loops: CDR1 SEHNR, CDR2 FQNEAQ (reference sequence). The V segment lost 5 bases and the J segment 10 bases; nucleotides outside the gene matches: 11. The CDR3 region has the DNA TGTGCCAGCAGCCCTTTCACAGGGGTGAGCTCACCCCTCCACTTT. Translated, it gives CASSPFTGVSSPLHF.

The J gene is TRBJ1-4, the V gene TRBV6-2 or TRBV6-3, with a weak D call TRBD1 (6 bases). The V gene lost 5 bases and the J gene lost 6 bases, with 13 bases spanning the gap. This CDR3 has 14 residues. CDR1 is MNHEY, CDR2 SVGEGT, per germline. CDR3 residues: CASSKDRPDEKLFF. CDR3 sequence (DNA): TGTGCCAGCAGTAAGGACAGACCTGATGAAAAACTGTTTTTT.

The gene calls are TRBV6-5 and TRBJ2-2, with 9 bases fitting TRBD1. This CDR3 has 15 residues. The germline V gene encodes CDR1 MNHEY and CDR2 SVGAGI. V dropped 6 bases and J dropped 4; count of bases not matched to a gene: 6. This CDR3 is CASSLGQGVTGELFF. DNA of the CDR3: TGTGCCAGCAGCCTGGGACAGGGTGTCACCGGGGAGCTGTTTTTT.

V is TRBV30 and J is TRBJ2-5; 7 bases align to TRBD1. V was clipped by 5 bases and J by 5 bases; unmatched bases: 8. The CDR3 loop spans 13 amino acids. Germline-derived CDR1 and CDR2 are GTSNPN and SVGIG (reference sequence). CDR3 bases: TGTGCCTGGTCAAGGGGGCCTGGGGAGACCCAGTACTTC. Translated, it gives CAWSRGPGETQYF.

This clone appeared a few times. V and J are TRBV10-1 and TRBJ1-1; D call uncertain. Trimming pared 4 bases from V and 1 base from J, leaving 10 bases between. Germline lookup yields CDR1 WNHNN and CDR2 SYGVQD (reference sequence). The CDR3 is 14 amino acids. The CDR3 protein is CASSGQKTNTEAFF. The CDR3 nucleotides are TGCGCCAGCAGTGGACAAAAAACGAACACTGAAGCTTTCTTT.

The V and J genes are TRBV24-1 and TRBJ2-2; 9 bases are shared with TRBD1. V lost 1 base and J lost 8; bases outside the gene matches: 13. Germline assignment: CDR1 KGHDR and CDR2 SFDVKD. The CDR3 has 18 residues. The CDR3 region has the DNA TGTGCCACCAGTGATTTTGTATGGGACAGGGAACGAACAGGGGAGCTGTTTTTT. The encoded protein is CATSDFVWDRERTGELFF.

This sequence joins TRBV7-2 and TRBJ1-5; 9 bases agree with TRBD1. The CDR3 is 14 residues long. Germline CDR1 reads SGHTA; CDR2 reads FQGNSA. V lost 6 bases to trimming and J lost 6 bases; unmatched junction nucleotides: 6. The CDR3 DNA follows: TGTGCCAGCAGTTCGGACAGGGGAGCTCAGCCCCAGCATTTT. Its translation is CASSSDRGAQPQHF.

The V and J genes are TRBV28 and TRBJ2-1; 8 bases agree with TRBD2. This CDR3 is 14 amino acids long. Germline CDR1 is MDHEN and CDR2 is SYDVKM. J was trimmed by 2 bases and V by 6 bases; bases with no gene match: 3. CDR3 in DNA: TGTGCCAGCAGCCGGACTAGCCCCTACAATGAGCAGTTCTTC. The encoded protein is CASSRTSPYNEQFF.

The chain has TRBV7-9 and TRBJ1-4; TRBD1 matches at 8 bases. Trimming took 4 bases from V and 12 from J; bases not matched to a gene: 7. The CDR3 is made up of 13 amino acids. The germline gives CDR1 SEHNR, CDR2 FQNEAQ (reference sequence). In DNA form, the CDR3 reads TGTGCCAGCAGCTCCCACCGGACAGGGCAACTGTTTTTT. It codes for CASSSHRTGQLFF. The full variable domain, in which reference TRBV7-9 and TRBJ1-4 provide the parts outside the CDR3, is DTGVSQNPRHKITKRGQNVTFRCDPISEHNRLYWYRQTLGQGPEFLTYFQNEAQLEKSRLLSDRFSAERPKGSFSTLEIQRTEQGDSAMYLCASSSHRTGQLFFGSGTQLSVL.

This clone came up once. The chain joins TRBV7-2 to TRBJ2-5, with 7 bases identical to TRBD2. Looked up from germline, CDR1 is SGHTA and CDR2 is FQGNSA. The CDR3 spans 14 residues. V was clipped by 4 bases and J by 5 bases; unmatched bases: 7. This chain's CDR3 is CASSSPSGRETQYF. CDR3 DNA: TGTGCCAGCAGCTCGCCTAGCGGCCGGGAGACCCAGTACTTC. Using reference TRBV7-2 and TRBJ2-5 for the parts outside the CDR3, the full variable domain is GAGVSQSPSNKVTEKGKDVELRCDPISGHTALYWYRQSLGQGLEFLIYFQGNSAPDKSGLPSDRFSAERTGGSVSTLTIQRTQQEDSAVYLCASSSPSGRETQYFGPGTRLLVL.

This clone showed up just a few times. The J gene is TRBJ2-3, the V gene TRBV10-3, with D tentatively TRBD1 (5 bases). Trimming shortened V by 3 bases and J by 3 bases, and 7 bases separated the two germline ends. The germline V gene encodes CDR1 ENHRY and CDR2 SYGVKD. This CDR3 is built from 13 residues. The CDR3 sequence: CAISEKGTDTQYF. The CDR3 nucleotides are TGTGCCATCAGTGAAAAGGGGACAGATACGCAGTATTTT.

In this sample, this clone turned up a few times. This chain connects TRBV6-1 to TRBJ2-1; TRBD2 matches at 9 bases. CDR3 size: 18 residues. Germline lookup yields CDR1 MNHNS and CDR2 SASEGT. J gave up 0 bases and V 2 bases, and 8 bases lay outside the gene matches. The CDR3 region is CASSEFGTSRSSYNEQFF. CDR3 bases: TGTGCCAGCAGTGAATTTGGGACTAGCAGGAGCTCCTACAATGAGCAGTTCTTC.

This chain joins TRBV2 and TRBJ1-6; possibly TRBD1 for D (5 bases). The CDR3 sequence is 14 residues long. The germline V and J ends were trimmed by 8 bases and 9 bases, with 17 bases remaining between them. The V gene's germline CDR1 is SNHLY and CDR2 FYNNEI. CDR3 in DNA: TGTGCCAGCTTAAGGGCTATCCAGGGTTCACCCCTCCACTTT. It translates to CASLRAIQGSPLHF.

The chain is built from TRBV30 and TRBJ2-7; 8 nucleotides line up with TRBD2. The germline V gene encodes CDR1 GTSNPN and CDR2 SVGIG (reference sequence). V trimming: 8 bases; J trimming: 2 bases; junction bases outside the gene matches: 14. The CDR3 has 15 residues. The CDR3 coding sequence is TGTGCCGGGTACCGGGGGGGCAGGGGCCCCTACGAGCAGTACTTC. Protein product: CAGYRGGRGPYEQYF.

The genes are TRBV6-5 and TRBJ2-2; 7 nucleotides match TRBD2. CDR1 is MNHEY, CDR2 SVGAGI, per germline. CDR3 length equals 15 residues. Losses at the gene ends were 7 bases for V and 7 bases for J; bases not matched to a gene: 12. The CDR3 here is CASMLVRGVGGELFF. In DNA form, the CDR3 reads TGTGCCAGCATGTTAGTTCGGGGGGTCGGCGGGGAGCTGTTTTTT.

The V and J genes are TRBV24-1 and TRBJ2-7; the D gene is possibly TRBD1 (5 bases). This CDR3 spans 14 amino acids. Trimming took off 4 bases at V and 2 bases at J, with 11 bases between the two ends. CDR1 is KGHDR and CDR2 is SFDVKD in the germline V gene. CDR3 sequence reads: CATSDAQGTYEQYF. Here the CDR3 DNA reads TGTGCCACCAGTGACGCGCAGGGCACCTACGAGCAGTACTTC.

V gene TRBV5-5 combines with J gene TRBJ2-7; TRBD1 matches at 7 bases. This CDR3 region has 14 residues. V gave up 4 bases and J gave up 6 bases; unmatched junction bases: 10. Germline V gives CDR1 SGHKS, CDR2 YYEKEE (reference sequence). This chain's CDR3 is CASSRDRAVAEQYF. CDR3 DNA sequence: TGTGCCAGCAGCCGCGACAGGGCGGTAGCCGAGCAGTACTTC.

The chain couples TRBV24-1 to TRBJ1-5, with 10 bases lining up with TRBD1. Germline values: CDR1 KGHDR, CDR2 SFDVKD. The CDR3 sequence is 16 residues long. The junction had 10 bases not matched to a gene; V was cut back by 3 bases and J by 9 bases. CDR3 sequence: CATSDTGTGAQGPQHF. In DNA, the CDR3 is TGTGCCACCAGTGATACCGGGACAGGGGCCCAGGGGCCCCAGCATTTT.

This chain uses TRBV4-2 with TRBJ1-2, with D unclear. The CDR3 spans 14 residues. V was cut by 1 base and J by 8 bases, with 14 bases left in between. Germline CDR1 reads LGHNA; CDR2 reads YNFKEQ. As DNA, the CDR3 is TGTGCCAGCAGCCAAGGACACGCACCAGACGGCTACACCTTC. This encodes CASSQGHAPDGYTF.

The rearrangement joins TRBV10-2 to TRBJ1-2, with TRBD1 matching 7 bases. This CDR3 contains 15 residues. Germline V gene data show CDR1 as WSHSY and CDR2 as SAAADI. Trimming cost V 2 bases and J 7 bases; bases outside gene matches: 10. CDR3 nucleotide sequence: TGCGCCAGCAGTGAGAGGAGGGGGCGGTCGATTGGCTACACCTTC. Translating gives CASSERRGRSIGYTF.

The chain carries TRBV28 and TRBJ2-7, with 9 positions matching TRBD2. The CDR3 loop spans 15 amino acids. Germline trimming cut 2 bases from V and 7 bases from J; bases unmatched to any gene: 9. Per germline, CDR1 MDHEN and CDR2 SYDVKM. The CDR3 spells CASSLAGGPPAEQYF. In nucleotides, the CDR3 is TGTGCCAGCAGTTTAGCGGGGGGGCCCCCTGCGGAGCAGTACTTC.

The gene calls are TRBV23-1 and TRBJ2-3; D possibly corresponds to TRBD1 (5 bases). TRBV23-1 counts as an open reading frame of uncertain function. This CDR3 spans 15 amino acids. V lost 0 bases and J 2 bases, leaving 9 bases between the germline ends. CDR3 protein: CASSQSKQVTDTQYF. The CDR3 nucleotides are TGCGCCAGCAGTCAATCGAAACAGGTCACAGATACGCAGTATTTT.

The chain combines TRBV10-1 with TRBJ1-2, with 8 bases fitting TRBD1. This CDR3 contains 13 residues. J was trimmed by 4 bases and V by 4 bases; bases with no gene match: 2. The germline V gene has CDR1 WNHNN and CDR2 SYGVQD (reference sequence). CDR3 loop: CASSADRAYGYTF. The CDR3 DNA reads TGCGCCAGCAGTGCGGACAGGGCCTATGGCTACACCTTC.